This T cell receptor (beta chain) was sequenced during a study of blood T cell repertoires in COVID-19. Study information: The samples span acute and convalescent COVID-19 from the United States, Italy and Spain.

The repertoire was sequenced with immunoSEQ multiplex PCR; TCRdb's copy has only in-frame clones and lacks some. Of roughly 120,000 clones in the sample, approximately 84% were seen once. V dropped 6 bases and J dropped 0 bases, with 11 bases sitting between them. Germline lookup yields CDR1 LNHDA and CDR2 SQIVND (reference sequence). This CDR3 comprises 14 residues. This sequence was found in a man between 65 and 85 years old with active or convalescent COVID-19. The source material was peripheral blood. The chain links TRBV19 to TRBJ1-2; the D is unclear. The CDR3 region has the DNA TGTGCCAGTAGGAGGGAGGTAGCTAACTATGGCTACACCTTC. It is translated as CASRREVANYGYTF.